This TCR beta chain was profiled in a study of OX40 agonist ivuxolimab in advanced cancers. TCRdb's copy holds only in-frame clones and misses some; the assay was immunoSEQ multiplex PCR. Of roughly 24,000 clones listed, around 89% are singletons. The starting material was CD4+ or CD8+ T cells sorted from blood, obtained in a trial of the OX40 agonist ivuxolimab. This clonotype was obtained from an adult with an advanced solid tumor such as melanoma, head and neck, liver or kidney cancer.

CDR3: CASSPGRQANSPLHF. As DNA, the CDR3 is TGTGCCAGCTCACCCGGACGACAGGCCAATTCACCCCTCCACTTT. V and J are TRBV18 and TRBJ1-6; perhaps TRBD1 as D (6 bases). This CDR3 region has 15 residues. Between the trimmed V and J ends, which lost 3 bases and 7 bases, there was a span of 13 bases. In germline, CDR1 is KGHSH, CDR2 LQKENI.